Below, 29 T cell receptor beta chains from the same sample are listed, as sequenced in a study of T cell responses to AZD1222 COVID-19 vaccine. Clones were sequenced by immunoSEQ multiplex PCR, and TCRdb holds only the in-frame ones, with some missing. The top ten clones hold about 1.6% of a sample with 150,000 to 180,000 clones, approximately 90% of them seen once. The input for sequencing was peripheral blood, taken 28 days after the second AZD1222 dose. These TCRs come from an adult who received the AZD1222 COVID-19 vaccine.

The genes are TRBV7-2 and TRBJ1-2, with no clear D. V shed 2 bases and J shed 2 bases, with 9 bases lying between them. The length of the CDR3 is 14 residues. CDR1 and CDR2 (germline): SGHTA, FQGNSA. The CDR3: CASSLYEGNYGYTF. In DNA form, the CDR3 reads TGTGCCAGCAGCTTATACGAGGGAAACTATGGCTACACCTTC.

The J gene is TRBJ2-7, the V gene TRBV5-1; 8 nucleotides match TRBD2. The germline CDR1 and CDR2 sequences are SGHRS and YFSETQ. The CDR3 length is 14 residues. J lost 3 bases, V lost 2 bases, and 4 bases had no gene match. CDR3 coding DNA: TGCGCCAGCAGCTTCGCGCTAGCGGGCTACGAGCAGTACTTC. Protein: CASSFALAGYEQYF. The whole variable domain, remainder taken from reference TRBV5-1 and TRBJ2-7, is KAGVTQTPRYLIKTRGQQVTLSCSPISGHRSVSWYQQTPGQGLQFLFEYFSETQRNKGNFPGRFSGRQFSNSRSEMNVSTLELGDSALYLCASSFALAGYEQYFGPGTRLTVT.

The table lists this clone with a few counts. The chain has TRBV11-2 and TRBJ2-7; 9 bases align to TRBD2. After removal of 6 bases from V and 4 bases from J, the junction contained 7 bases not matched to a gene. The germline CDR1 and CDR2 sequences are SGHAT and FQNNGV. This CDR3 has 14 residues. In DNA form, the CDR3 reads TGTGCCAGCAGTCGACTAGCGGTACCTTACGAGCAGTACTTC. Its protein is CASSRLAVPYEQYF.

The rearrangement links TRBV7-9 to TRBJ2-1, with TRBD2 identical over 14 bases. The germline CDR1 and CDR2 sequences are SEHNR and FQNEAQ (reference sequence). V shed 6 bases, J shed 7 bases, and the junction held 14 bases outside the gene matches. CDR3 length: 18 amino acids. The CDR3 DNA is TGTGCCAGCAGGGAGACTAGCGGGAGGGCCTTGGTTTTGAATGAGCAGTTCTTC. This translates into CASRETSGRALVLNEQFF.

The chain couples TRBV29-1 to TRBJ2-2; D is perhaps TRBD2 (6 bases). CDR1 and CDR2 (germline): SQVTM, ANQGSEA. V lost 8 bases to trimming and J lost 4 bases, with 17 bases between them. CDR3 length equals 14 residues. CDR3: CSFKGLASTGELFF. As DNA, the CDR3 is TGCAGCTTCAAAGGGCTAGCGAGCACCGGGGAGCTGTTTTTT.

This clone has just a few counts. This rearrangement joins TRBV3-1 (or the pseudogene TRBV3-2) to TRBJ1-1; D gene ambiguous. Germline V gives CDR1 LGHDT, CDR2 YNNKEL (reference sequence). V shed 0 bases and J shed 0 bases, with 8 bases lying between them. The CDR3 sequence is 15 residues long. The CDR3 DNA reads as TGTGCCAGCAGCCAAGAGACACGTTTGAACACTGAAGCTTTCTTT. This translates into CASSQETRLNTEAFF.

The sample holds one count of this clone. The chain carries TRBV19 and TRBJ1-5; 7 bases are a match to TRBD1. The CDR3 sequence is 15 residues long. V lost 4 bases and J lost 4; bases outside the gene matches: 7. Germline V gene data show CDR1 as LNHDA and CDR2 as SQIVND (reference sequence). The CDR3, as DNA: TGTGCCAGTAGTACCCTCAGGGGGGGGAATCAGCCCCAGCATTTT. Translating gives CASSTLRGGNQPQHF.

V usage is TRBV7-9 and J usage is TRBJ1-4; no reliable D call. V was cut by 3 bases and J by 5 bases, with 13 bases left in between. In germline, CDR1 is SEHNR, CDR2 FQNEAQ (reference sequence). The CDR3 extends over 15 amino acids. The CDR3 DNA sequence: TGTGCCAGCAGCTTCATTGCCGGCTTCAATGAAAAACTGTTTTTT. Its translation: CASSFIAGFNEKLFF.

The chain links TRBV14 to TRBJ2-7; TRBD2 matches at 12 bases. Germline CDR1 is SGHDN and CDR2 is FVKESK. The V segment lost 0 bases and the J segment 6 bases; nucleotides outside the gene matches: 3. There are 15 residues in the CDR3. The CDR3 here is CASSQEGLAGSEQYF. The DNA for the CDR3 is TGTGCCAGCAGCCAAGAAGGACTAGCGGGAAGCGAGCAGTACTTC.

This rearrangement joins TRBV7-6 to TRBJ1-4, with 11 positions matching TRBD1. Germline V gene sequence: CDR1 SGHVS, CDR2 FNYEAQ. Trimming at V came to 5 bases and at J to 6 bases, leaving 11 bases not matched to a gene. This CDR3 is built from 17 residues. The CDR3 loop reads CASSPRKPGQGDEKLFF. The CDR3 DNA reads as TGTGCCAGCAGCCCTAGAAAACCGGGACAGGGGGATGAAAAACTGTTTTTT.

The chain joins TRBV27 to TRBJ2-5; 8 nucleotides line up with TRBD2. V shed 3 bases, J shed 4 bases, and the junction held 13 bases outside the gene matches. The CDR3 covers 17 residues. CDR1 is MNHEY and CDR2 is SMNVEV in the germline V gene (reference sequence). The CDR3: CASSFRAGVGEVETQYF. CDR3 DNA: TGTGCCAGCAGTTTCAGAGCGGGAGTGGGAGAAGTAGAGACCCAGTACTTC.

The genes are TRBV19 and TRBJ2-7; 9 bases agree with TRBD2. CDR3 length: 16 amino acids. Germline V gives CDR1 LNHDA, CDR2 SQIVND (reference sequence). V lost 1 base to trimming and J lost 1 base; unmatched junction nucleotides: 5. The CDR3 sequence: CASSIGAAGGSYEQYF. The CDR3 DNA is TGTGCCAGTAGTATAGGGGCAGCGGGAGGTTCCTACGAGCAGTACTTC.

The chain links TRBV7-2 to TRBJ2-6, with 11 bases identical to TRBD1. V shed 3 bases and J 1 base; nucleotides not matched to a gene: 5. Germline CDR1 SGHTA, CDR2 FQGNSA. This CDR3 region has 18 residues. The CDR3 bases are TGTGCCAGCAGCTTCTCCGGGACAGGGGGATCTGGGGCCAACGTCCTGACTTTC. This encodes CASSFSGTGGSGANVLTF.

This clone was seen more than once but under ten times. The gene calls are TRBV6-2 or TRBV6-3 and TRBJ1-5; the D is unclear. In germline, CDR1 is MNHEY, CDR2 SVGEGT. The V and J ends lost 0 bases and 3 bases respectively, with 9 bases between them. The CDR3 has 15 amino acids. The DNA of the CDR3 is TGTGCCAGCAGTTACTCGAACGGAAACAATCAGCCCCAGCATTTT. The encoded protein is CASSYSNGNNQPQHF.

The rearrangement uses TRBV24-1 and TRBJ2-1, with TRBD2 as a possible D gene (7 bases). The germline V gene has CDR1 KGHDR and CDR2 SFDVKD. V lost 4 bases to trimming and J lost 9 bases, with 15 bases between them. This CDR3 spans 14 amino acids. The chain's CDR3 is CATSEVGGGGEQFF. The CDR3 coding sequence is TGTGCCACCAGTGAGGTGGGGGGCGGGGGTGAGCAGTTCTTC.

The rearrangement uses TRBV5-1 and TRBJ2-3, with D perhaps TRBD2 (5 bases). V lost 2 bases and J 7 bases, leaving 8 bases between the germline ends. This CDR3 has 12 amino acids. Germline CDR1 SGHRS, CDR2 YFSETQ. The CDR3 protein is CASSFGDYTQYF. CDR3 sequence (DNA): TGCGCCAGCAGCTTCGGGGATTATACGCAGTATTTT.

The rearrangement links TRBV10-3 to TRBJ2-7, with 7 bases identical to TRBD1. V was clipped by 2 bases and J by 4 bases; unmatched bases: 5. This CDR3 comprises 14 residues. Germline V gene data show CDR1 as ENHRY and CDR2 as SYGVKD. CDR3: CAISEEGAYYEQYF. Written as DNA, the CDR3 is TGTGCCATCAGTGAGGAGGGGGCGTATTACGAGCAGTACTTC.

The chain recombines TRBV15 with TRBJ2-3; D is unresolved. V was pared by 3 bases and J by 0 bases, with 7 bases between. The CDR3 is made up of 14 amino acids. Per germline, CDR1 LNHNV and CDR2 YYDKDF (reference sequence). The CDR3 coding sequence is TGTGCCACCAGCAGGACGGTTAGCACAGATACGCAGTATTTT. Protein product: CATSRTVSTDTQYF. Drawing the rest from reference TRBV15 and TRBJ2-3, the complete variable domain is DAMVIQNPRYQVTQFGKPVTLSCSQTLNHNVMYWYQQKSSQAPKLLFHYYDKDFNNEADTPDNFQSRRPNTSFCFLDIRSPGLGDTAMYLCATSRTVSTDTQYFGPGTRLTVL.

The CDR3 coding sequence is TGTGCCAGCAGCGACCTTAGCGGGAGGGAGATTTACGAGCAGTACTTC. Amino acid sequence: CASSDLSGREIYEQYF. This sequence joins TRBV7-9 and TRBJ2-7, with 11 bases fitting TRBD2. Germline loops: CDR1 SEHNR, CDR2 FQNEAQ (reference sequence). V shed 5 bases and J 4 bases; nucleotides not matched to a gene: 10. The CDR3 sequence is 16 residues long.

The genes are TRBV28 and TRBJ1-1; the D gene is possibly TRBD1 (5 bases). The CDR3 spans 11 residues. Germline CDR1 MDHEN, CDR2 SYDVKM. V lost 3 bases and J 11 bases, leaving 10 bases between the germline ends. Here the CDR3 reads CASSFRGLAFF. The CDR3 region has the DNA TGTGCCAGCAGTTTTAGGGGTTTGGCTTTCTTT.

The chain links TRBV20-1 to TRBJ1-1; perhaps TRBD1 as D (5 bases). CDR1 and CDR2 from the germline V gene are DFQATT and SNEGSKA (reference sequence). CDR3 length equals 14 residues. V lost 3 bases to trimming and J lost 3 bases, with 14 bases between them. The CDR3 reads CSASSPGGDTEAFF. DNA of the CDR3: TGCAGTGCTAGTTCCCCCGGGGGGGACACTGAAGCTTTCTTT.

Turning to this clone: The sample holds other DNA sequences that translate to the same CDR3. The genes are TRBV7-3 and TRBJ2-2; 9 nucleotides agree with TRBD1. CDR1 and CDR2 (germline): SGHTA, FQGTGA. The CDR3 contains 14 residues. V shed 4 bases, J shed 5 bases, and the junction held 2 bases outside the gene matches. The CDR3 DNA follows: TGTGCCAGCAGCTCGACAGGGGGAACCGGGGAGCTGTTTTTT. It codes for CASSSTGGTGELFF.

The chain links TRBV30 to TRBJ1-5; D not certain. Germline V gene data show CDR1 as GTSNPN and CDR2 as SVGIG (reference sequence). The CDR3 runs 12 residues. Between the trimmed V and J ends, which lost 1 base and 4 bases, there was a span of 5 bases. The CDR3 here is CAWSGRNQPQHF. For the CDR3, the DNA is TGTGCCTGGAGTGGTCGGAATCAGCCCCAGCATTTT.

This CDR3 reads CASDARVSSGNTIYF. DNA for the CDR3: TGTGCCAGCGATGCAAGGGTCTCCTCTGGAAACACCATATATTTT. The chain carries TRBV6-5 and TRBJ1-3; no clear D. CDR3 length: 15 amino acids. The V end was cut by 8 bases, the J end by 0 bases, with 14 bases between. Germline loops: CDR1 MNHEY, CDR2 SVGAGI.

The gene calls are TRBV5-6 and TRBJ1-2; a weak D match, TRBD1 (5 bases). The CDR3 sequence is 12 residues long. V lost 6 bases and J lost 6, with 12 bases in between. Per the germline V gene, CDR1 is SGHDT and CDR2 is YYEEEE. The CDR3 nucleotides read TGTGCCAGCACTATGGCGGGGGATGGCTACACCTTC. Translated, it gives CASTMAGDGYTF. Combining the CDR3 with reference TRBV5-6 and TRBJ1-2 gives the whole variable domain DAGVTQSPTHLIKTRGQQVTLRCSPKSGHDTVSWYQQALGQGPQFIFQYYEEEERQRGNFPDRFSGHQFPNYSSELNVNALLLGDSALYLCASTMAGDGYTFGSGTRLTVV.

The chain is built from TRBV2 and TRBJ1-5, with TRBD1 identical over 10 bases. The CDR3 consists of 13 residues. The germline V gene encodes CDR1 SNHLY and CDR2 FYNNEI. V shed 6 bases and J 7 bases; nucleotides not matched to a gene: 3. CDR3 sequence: CASSGDRGQPQHF. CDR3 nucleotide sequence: TGTGCCAGCAGCGGGGACAGGGGACAGCCCCAGCATTTT.

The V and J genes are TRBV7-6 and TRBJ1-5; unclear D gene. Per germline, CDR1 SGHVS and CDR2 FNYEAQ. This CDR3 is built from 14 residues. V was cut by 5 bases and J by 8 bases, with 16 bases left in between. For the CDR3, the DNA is TGTGCCAGCAGCCCCGACTACGGCGGGAAGCCCCAGCATTTT. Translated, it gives CASSPDYGGKPQHF.

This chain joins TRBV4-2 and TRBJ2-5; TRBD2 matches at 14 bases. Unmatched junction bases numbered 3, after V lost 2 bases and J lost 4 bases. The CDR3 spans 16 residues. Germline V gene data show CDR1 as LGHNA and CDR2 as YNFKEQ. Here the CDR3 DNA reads TGTGCCAGCAGCCAACCGGGGACTAGCGGGAGAGAGACCCAGTACTTC. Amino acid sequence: CASSQPGTSGRETQYF.

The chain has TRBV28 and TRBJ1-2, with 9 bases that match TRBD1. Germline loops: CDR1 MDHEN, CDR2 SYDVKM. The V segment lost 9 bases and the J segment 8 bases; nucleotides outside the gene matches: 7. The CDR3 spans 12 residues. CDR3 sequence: CASTGGLEGYTF. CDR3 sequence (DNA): TGTGCCAGTACAGGGGGCCTGGAGGGCTACACCTTC.